One sample yielded the 19 T cell receptor beta chains listed below, sequenced in a study of vaccination and CD4 T cells after COVID-19. These receptors are not linked to any known antigen. Cultured CD4+ T cells had their DNA profiled by the Oncomine TCR Beta short-read assay. TCRdb processed the PCR reads anew with MiXCR; each CDR3 protein has one entry. This sample carries over 10,000 distinct CDR3 sequences, 50% to 55% of them seen once, and the ten largest clones take roughly 15%. Stated treatment: roughly ten-day PBMC culture with coronavirus spike peptide pools or control peptides (ViraFEST assay). The sequenced sample was cultured CD4+ T cells from blood, obtained after SARS-CoV-2 vaccination. The receptors come from a human donor with COVID-19.

V usage is TRBV19 and J usage is TRBJ2-7; TRBD1 matches at 10 bases. With 8 bases clipped from V and 0 bases from J, the junction kept 1 base outside the gene matches. The CDR3 covers 13 residues. Germline-derived CDR1 and CDR2 are LNHDA and SQIVND (reference sequence). CDR3 amino acids: CASGQGGSYEQYF. CDR3 in DNA: TGTGCCAGTGGACAGGGGGGCTCCTACGAGCAGTACTTC.

The chain has TRBV18 and TRBJ2-6; D is uncertain. With 3 bases removed from V and 4 bases from J, the gap between germline ends came to 10 bases. The CDR3 loop spans 15 amino acids. Germline V gene sequence: CDR1 KGHSH, CDR2 LQKENI. The CDR3 region is CASSPSTSGANVLTF. The DNA for the CDR3 is TGTGCCAGCTCACCCTCAACGTCCGGGGCCAACGTCCTGACTTTC.

V is TRBV20-1 and J is TRBJ1-1; TRBD1 matches at 9 bases. The CDR3 spans 17 residues. Trimming cost V 5 bases and J 0 bases; bases outside gene matches: 13. In germline, CDR1 is DFQATT, CDR2 SNEGSKA (reference sequence). CDR3 residues: CSAAAFGTGFMNTEAFF. CDR3 DNA sequence: TGCAGTGCTGCGGCCTTTGGGACAGGGTTCATGAACACTGAAGCTTTCTTT.

This chain joins TRBV25-1 and TRBJ1-6; no reliable D call. This CDR3 has 14 amino acids. The germline V gene encodes CDR1 MGHDK and CDR2 SYGVNS. The V gene lost 4 bases and the J gene lost 3 bases, with 7 bases spanning the gap. This CDR3 reads CASSAPGYNSPLHF. In nucleotides, the CDR3 is TGTGCCAGCAGTGCCCCGGGCTATAATTCACCCCTCCACTTT.

This clonotype has a handful of counts. The chain uses TRBV6-1 and TRBJ1-6, with D uncertain. Germline CDR1 reads MNHNS; CDR2 reads SASEGT. V gave up 8 bases and J gave up 7 bases, with 9 bases separating them. This CDR3 spans 12 amino acids. The CDR3 bases are TGTGCCAGCCGATACATAAATTCACCCCTCCACTTT. It yields the protein CASRYINSPLHF.

The chain employs TRBV4-2 and TRBJ1-2; 9 bases align to TRBD1. The CDR3 runs to 18 residues. The V and J ends lost 5 bases and 5 bases, in that order; junction bases with no gene match: 18. The V gene's germline CDR1 is LGHNA and CDR2 YNFKEQ. This chain's CDR3 is CASSSPQGAAVLAYGYTF. In DNA form, the CDR3 reads TGTGCCAGCAGCTCTCCACAGGGGGCAGCGGTGTTGGCTTATGGCTACACCTTC.

The chain carries TRBV20-1 and TRBJ2-1; a weak D match, TRBD1 (7 bases). Germline assignment: CDR1 DFQATT and CDR2 SNEGSKA (reference sequence). The CDR3 spans 14 residues. V was trimmed by 8 bases and J by 4 bases, leaving 18 bases between them. Here the CDR3 reads CSLRRAGGYNEQFF. In DNA, the CDR3 is TGCAGTCTTCGAAGGGCAGGGGGGTACAATGAGCAGTTCTTC.

This sequence joins TRBV20-1 and TRBJ2-1, with 8 bases matching TRBD2. J gave up 6 bases and V 2 bases, and 3 bases lay outside the gene matches. The germline CDR1 and CDR2 sequences are DFQATT and SNEGSKA (reference sequence). This CDR3 spans 13 amino acids. This CDR3 is CSARRGGLNEQFF. The CDR3 DNA is TGCAGTGCTAGACGGGGGGGCCTCAATGAGCAGTTCTTC.

The chain is built from TRBV6-1 and TRBJ1-2; possibly TRBD1 for D (6 bases). V was clipped by 6 bases and J by 4 bases, with 15 bases between them. Germline V CDR1 and CDR2: MNHNS, SASEGT. This CDR3 has 14 amino acids. CDR3 loop: CASRTRQEFYGYTF. In nucleotides, the CDR3 is TGTGCCAGCAGAACCAGACAGGAGTTCTATGGCTACACCTTC.

This clonotype was observed once. This chain joins TRBV19 and TRBJ1-1; 8 positions agree with TRBD1. In germline, CDR1 is LNHDA, CDR2 SQIVND (reference sequence). The CDR3 is 14 residues long. After removal of 3 bases from V and 7 bases from J, the junction contained 7 bases not matched to a gene. The CDR3: CASSIPRGQSEAFF. The CDR3 DNA reads as TGTGCCAGTAGTATTCCCAGGGGGCAAAGTGAAGCTTTCTTT.

The CDR3 DNA follows: TGTGCCAGCAGCCACCTGGGTGGGCTGCGGGTCAATGAGCAGTTCTTC. Translated: CASSHLGGLRVNEQFF. The chain combines TRBV7-8 with TRBJ2-1; the D gene is possibly TRBD2 (5 bases). There are 16 residues in the CDR3. Trimming left V 5 bases short and J 6 bases short, with 20 bases between. Germline V gene sequence: CDR1 SGHVS, CDR2 FQNEAQ.

The V and J genes are TRBV6-5 and TRBJ1-2; D may be TRBD1 (5 bases). CDR1 MNHEY and CDR2 SVGAGI come from the germline V gene. The CDR3 is 13 amino acids. V was pared by 2 bases and J by 4 bases, with 8 bases between. This CDR3 reads CASSYTGGYGYTF. CDR3 nucleotides: TGTGCCAGCAGTTACACGGGGGGCTATGGCTACACCTTC.

This clonotype was seen once. The rearrangement uses TRBV7-6 and TRBJ2-5; 9 nucleotides match TRBD2. The CDR3 runs 16 residues. Trimming cost V 3 bases and J 4 bases; bases outside gene matches: 9. Per germline, CDR1 SGHVS and CDR2 FNYEAQ. The CDR3 reads CASSFSAGGLGETQYF. CDR3 bases: TGTGCCAGCAGCTTCTCGGCGGGGGGGCTCGGAGAGACCCAGTACTTC.

The rearrangement uses TRBV20-1 and TRBJ2-5; D might be TRBD2 (6 bases). In germline, CDR1 is DFQATT, CDR2 SNEGSKA (reference sequence). The CDR3 has 13 residues. Trimming took 3 bases from V and 1 from J, leaving 9 bases between them. The CDR3 spells CSASTTSQETQYF. CDR3 in DNA: TGCAGTGCTAGTACGACTAGCCAAGAGACCCAGTACTTC.

This chain joins TRBV24-1 and TRBJ2-5; TRBD1 matches 12 bases. CDR3 length: 18 residues. CDR1 is KGHDR and CDR2 is SFDVKD in the germline V gene. V lost 3 bases to trimming and J lost 1 base; unmatched junction nucleotides: 8. The CDR3 nucleotides read TGTGCCACCAGTGATAAGGGCCCGGGACAGGGGGCCCAAGAGACCCAGTACTTC. It specifies CATSDKGPGQGAQETQYF.

The CDR3 sequence is CASSQDDRDHEQYF. The DNA for the CDR3 is TGTGCCAGCAGCCAAGATGACAGGGACCACGAGCAGTACTTC. This chain connects TRBV4-2 to TRBJ2-7; 7 positions agree with TRBD1. The CDR3 extends over 14 amino acids. After removal of 0 bases from V and 5 bases from J, the junction contained 4 bases not matched to a gene. Germline CDR1 is LGHNA and CDR2 is YNFKEQ.

This clonotype was counted a few times. The rearrangement uses TRBV24-1 and TRBJ2-5; D gene unclear. Germline loops: CDR1 KGHDR, CDR2 SFDVKD. The length of the CDR3 is 15 residues. V shed 3 bases and J shed 0 bases, with 10 bases lying between them. The CDR3 region is CATSDPDTYQETQYF. The CDR3 DNA follows: TGTGCCACCAGTGATCCCGATACGTACCAAGAGACCCAGTACTTC.

The J gene is TRBJ2-3, the V gene TRBV7-6, with 7 bases matching TRBD2. The CDR3 is 15 amino acids. CDR1 is SGHVS and CDR2 is FNYEAQ in the germline V gene. V shed 0 bases and J 5 bases; nucleotides not matched to a gene: 5. The CDR3 sequence is CASSLAGGGLDTQYF. The CDR3 DNA follows: TGTGCCAGCAGCTTAGCGGGCGGGGGTCTAGATACGCAGTATTTT.

This chain connects TRBV28 to TRBJ1-2; no firm D call. CDR1 is MDHEN, CDR2 SYDVKM, per germline. This CDR3 is 11 amino acids long. V shed 3 bases and J shed 8 bases, with 7 bases lying between them. CDR3 protein: CASSFQYGYTF. The CDR3 region has the DNA TGTGCCAGCAGTTTTCAGTACGGCTACACCTTC.